This T cell receptor beta chain was captured by sequencing in a study of esophageal squamous cell carcinoma tumors (dated by TCRdb to 2020 to 2022). As for the study more broadly: Patients were split into immuno relation high and low groups by principal component analysis with K-means clustering of immunohistochemical T-cell and checkpoint marker values. In Japan, approximately 53 patients with esophageal squamous cell carcinoma who were treated surgically made up the wider cohort, which included roughly 21 high and 32 low immuno relation cases. The roughly eleven cases yielded about 1.5 million total TCRalpha reads and over a million total TCRbeta reads, and approximately 32,000 and 35,000 of those reads, respectively, were unique. TCR sequencing covered roughly ten patients: five randomly selected high immuno relation cases and five background-matched low immuno relation cases. The study aimed to assess TCR repertoire diversity and shared TCR repertoires of T cells within the tumor environment of esophageal squamous cell carcinoma.

The method was 5' RACE. PCR with KAPA HiFi used TCRalpha or TCRbeta constant-region primers plus a P20EA primer, followed by nested second PCR with CA2 or CB2. TCR genes were amplified by unbiased adaptor ligation RT-PCR, with reverse transcription by Superscript III and a polyT18-containing BSL-18E primer. After second-strand synthesis and blunting, the P10EA/P20EA adaptor was ligated to the cDNA 5' end, followed by NotI digestion. Both the first and second PCRs consisted of around 18 cycles of 98 degrees C for 20 s, 65 degrees C for 30 s and 72 degrees C for 1 min. Amplicons were indexed with the Nextera XT Index kit v2 Set A, pooled in equimolar amounts and quantified on a Qubit 2.0 Fluorometer. Sequencing was carried out on the Illumina MiSeq platform with 2x300 bp paired-end reads. In the source study's methods: Reads were assigned to V and J genes by highest identity to IMGT reference sequences using Repertoire Genesis software ver.1.0. CDR3 was defined from Cys104 to Phe118 plus Gly119 and translated, and unique sequence reads were defined by distinct V, J and CDR3 amino acids. Shared V|J combinations were chosen if significant in both a Fisher's exact test in edgeR and a Mann Whitney U test. Repertoire dissimilarity index was computed with the R rdi package after removing singletons and bootstrapping 500 repertoire combinations. TCRdb reprocessed the public reads (quality trimming at Q25 with fastp, clone calling with MiXCR) and kept in-frame beta chains. Each record represents a unique CDR3 protein, reported with the most common genes and DNA among its rows. The V and J calls here are based on TCRdb, not the publication. A total of around 6,000 distinct CDR3 sequences appear in this sample, under 25% of them only once. The biggest ten clones account for around 32% of the sample.

The CDR3 starts with the cysteine, ends with the phenylalanine, and has 13 residues. Just the 39-base CDR3 DNA is kept, in frame starting at base 1. Between the V and J ends, shortened by 2 bases and 0 bases respectively, the junction contains 5 bases. Taken from the germline V gene, the CDR1 and CDR2 loops are MDHEN and SYDVKM. Anyone who had received neoadjuvant chemotherapy or who was missing clinical information was not enrolled. All of the TCR-sequenced cases shown were male, and each had a subtotal esophagectomy with 2- or 3-field lymphadenectomy. RNA was isolated from bulk tumor tissue sections using a Qiagen AllPrep kit, and no T-cell sorting was performed. Small sections of surgically resected tumor tissue were stored in RNAlater reagent at -80°C until RNA extraction. A single count supports this clonotype. The clone's antigen remains unknown. One base away there is no much larger clone; base qualities are not given. Single-read evidence is weak.

On the study overall, not on this receptor specifically: Because TCRalphabeta repertoire variation was large, shared V|J recombination candidates may have been selected by chance. About 30% of the 10 cases showed a single dominant TCRalpha VJ recombination with apparently reduced TCRalpha diversity. Because TCRalpha and TCRbeta chains were sequenced separately, chain pairing and the antigens recognized remained unknown. TCR repertoire analysis included only a few cases, and CDR3 clonotype-level investigation was not performed. Total TCR repertoire counts did not differ between groups, but significant repertoire counts were higher in the high immuno relation group. Under 30 TRAV|TRAJ and under 25 TRBV|TRBJ combinations, including TRAV13-1|TRAJ22 and TRBV7-9|TRBJ2-7, appeared to be shared among high immuno relation cases.

The sequenced sample consisted of tumor tissue. The receptor was isolated from a man aged 50 or older with esophageal squamous cell carcinoma. The rearrangement joined TRBV28 to TRBJ2-7; the D gene identity is not certain. The nucleotide sequence is TGTGCCAGCAGTTTACTTAGCTCCTACGAGCAGTACTTC. Its translation is CASSLLSSYEQYF.